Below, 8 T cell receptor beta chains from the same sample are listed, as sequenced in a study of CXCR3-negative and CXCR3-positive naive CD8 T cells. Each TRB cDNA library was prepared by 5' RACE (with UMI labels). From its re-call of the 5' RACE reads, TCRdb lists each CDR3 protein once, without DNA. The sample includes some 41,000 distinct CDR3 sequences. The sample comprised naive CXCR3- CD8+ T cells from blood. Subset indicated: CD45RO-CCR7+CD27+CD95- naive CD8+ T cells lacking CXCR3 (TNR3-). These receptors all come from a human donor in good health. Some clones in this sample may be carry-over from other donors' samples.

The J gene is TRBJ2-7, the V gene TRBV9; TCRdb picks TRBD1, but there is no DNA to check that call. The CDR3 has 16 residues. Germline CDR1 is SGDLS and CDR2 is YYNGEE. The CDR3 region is CASSVLPGQGVYEQYF.

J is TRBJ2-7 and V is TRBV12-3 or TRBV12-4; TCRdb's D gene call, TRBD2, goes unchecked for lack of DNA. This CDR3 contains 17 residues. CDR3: CASSHSLLTGPPGEQYF.

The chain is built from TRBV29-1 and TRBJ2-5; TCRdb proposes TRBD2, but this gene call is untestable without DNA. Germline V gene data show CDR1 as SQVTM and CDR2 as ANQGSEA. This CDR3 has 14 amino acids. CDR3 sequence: CSVEDRTLQETQYF.

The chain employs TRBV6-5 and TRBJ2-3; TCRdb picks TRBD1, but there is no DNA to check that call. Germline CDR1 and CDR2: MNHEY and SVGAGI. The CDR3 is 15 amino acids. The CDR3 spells CASMAGQPPADTQYF.

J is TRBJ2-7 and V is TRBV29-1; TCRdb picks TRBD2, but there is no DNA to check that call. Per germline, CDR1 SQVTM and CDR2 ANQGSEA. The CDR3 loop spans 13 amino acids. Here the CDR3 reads CSGQSSGRNEQYF.

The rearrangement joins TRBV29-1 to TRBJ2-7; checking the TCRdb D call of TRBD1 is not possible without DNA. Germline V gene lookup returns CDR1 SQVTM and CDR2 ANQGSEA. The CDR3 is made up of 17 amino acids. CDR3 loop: CSVEDPLPGTGFYEQYF.

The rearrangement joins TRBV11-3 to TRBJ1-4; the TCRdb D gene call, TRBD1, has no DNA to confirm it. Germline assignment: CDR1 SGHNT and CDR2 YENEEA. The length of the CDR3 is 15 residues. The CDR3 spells CASSLKRTGDEKLFF.

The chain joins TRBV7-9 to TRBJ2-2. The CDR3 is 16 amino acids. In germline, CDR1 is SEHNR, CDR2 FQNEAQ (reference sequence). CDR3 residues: CASSLVRAGNTGELFF.